A selection of T cell receptor beta chains follows, all from one sample in a study of identifying expanded T cells in peripheral blood. Using immunoSEQ multiplex PCR, the repertoire was profiled, and TCRdb retains in-frame clones only, with some absent. This sample has 83,000 or so clones, with 88% found just once. Sequencing was performed on blood. The receptors stem from a person between 18 and 75 years old in good health. CDR3s include the opening cysteine and the closing phenylalanine or tryptophan. The D gene is left open where the match is weak. Not every row has a clone size; where given, it reads once, few, many or a size class.

j_call,clone_size,d_call,v_call,cdr3_aa,cdr3_nt
TRBJ2-4,NA,NA,TRBV18,CASSPKQGDSVRRTKNIQYF,TGTGCCAGCTCACCCAAACAGGGCGATAGCGTTCGTAGGACCAAAAACATTCAGTACTTC
TRBJ2-4,NA,NA,TRBV7-2,CASSLGAVLAKNIQYF,TGTGCCAGCAGCTTAGGGGCAGTGTTGGCCAAAAACATTCAGTACTTC
TRBJ1-2,NA,TRBD1,TRBV5-1,CASSPGQGAGGYGYTF,TGCGCCAGCAGCCCAGGACAGGGGGCGGGCGGCTATGGCTACACCTTC
TRBJ1-6,NA,TRBD1,TRBV4-1,CASSQEAGGYNSPLHF,TGCGCCAGCAGCCAAGAAGCAGGGGGCTATAATTCACCCCTCCACTTT
TRBJ1-4,NA,TRBD1,TRBV28,CASSPYSGQGREKLFF,TGTGCCAGCAGTCCATACTCTGGACAGGGACGGGAAAAACTGTTTTTT
TRBJ1-2,few,TRBD1,TRBV7-9,CASSIQGAGANYGYTF,TGTGCCAGCAGCATCCAGGGGGCGGGAGCTAACTATGGCTACACCTTC
TRBJ2-2,NA,NA,TRBV11-1,CASSFDPEVGTGELFF,TGTGCCAGCAGCTTTGATCCCGAGGTGGGCACCGGGGAGCTGTTTTTT
TRBJ2-5,NA,TRBD2,TRBV5-1,CASSLELPSGGALYRETQYF,TGCGCCAGCAGCTTGGAGCTACCGAGCGGGGGGGCCTTGTATCGAGAGACCCAGTACTTC
TRBJ1-5,NA,TRBD1,TRBV7-3,CASSGFRTGGDSNQPQHF,TGTGCCAGCAGCGGATTTCGGACAGGGGGGGATAGCAATCAGCCCCAGCATTTT
TRBJ1-1,NA,NA,TRBV5-1,CASSSSTEGDQAFF,TGCGCCAGCAGCTCATCTACAGAGGGCGACCAAGCTTTCTTT
TRBJ2-7,NA,NA,TRBV19,CASSIRDGGGSEQYF,TGTGCCAGTAGTATAAGGGACGGGGGAGGCTCCGAGCAGTACTTC
TRBJ2-2,NA,TRBD2,TRBV15,CATSRDREGAGELFF,TGTGCCACCAGCAGAGATAGGGAGGGAGCCGGGGAGCTGTTTTTT
TRBJ2-2,NA,NA,TRBV10-1,CASTPRKVAGAVAGELFF,TGCGCCAGCACCCCGCGTAAGGTCGCTGGGGCGGTCGCCGGGGAGCTGTTTTTT
TRBJ2-2,NA,TRBD1,TRBV28,CASSLGQKNTGELFF,TGTGCCAGCAGCCTGGGACAGAAGAACACCGGGGAGCTGTTTTTT
TRBJ2-3,NA,TRBD2,TRBV9,CASSVSGTSSTDTQYF,TGTGCCAGCAGCGTGTCCGGGACTAGCTCCACAGATACGCAGTATTTT
TRBJ1-2,NA,NA,TRBV15,CATSRDLQPNYGYTF,TGTGCCACCAGCAGAGATCTACAGCCCAACTATGGCTACACCTTC
TRBJ2-7,NA,TRBD1,TRBV4-2,CASSPEGAGTIYEQYF,TGTGCCAGCAGCCCTGAGGGGGCCGGGACCATCTACGAGCAGTACTTC
TRBJ1-2,once,NA,TRBV6-1,CASSEWNYGYTF,TGTGCCAGCAGTGAGTGGAACTATGGCTACACCTTC
TRBJ1-2,NA,TRBD1,TRBV19,CASSIRATGGDNYGYTF,TGTGCCAGTAGTATCCGGGCTACAGGGGGCGATAACTATGGCTACACCTTC
TRBJ2-6,NA,NA,TRBV30,CAWGSPGSGANVLTF,TGTGCCTGGGGGTCCCCAGGGTCTGGGGCCAACGTCCTGACTTTC
TRBJ2-1,NA,TRBD2,TRBV4-2,CASSQDVAGIGNEQFF,TGTGCCAGCAGCCAAGATGTAGCGGGAATAGGAAATGAGCAGTTCTTC
TRBJ1-6,once,NA,TRBV15,CATSRADIGPTLHF,TGTGCCACCAGCAGAGCGGATATAGGACCTACCCTCCACTTT
TRBJ2-1,NA,NA,TRBV9,CASSPGLARDNEQFF,TGTGCCAGCAGCCCAGGGCTAGCCCGGGACAATGAGCAGTTCTTC
TRBJ2-3,NA,TRBD1,TRBV5-5,CASSFGTGITSTDTQYF,TGTGCCAGCAGCTTCGGGACAGGGATCACTAGCACAGATACGCAGTATTTT
TRBJ2-1,NA,TRBD2,TRBV19,CASSTTGGEQFF,TGTGCCAGTAGTACCACGGGGGGAGAGCAGTTCTTC
TRBJ2-7,NA,NA,TRBV7-2,CASSLGYPGEQYF,TGTGCCAGCAGCTTAGGCTACCCGGGGGAGCAGTACTTC
TRBJ1-6,once,TRBD1,TRBV4-3,CASSSRTGDNSPLHF,TGCGCCAGCAGCTCTAGGACAGGGGATAATTCACCCCTCCACTTT
TRBJ2-2,NA,TRBD1,TRBV5-1,CASSLRRQGYSGELFF,TGCGCCAGCAGCTTAAGGAGACAGGGGTATTCAGGGGAGCTGTTTTTT
TRBJ2-5,NA,TRBD2,TRBV4-1,CASSQPGTSGEETQYF,TGCGCCAGCAGCCAACCCGGGACTAGCGGGGAAGAGACCCAGTACTTC
TRBJ1-2,NA,TRBD1,TRBV2,CASRAGTGLQEGYTF,TGTGCCAGCAGAGCCGGGACAGGGCTTCAGGAGGGCTACACCTTC
TRBJ1-5,few,NA,TRBV19,CASSISQGQPQHF,TGTGCCAGTAGTATTAGTCAGGGCCAGCCCCAGCATTTT
TRBJ2-3,NA,NA,TRBV5-1,CASSLGQGADTQYF,TGCGCCAGCAGCTTGGGGCAGGGTGCCGATACGCAGTATTTT
TRBJ2-1,NA,NA,TRBV6-4,CASSEQGAAYNEQFF,TGTGCCAGCAGTGAACAGGGCGCCGCGTACAATGAGCAGTTCTTC
TRBJ2-2,few,TRBD2,TRBV29-1,CSVQREGRDTGELFF,TGCAGCGTTCAGCGGGAGGGCCGTGACACCGGGGAGCTGTTTTTT
TRBJ1-5,NA,NA,TRBV28,CASSEGGAQHF,TGTGCCAGCAGCGAAGGAGGAGCCCAGCATTTT
TRBJ2-1,NA,NA,TRBV29-1,CSVDYYTRNEQFF,TGCAGCGTTGATTATTACACCCGCAATGAGCAGTTCTTC
TRBJ1-3,NA,NA,TRBV9,CASSPLRTTDSYSGNTIYF,TGTGCCAGCAGCCCCTTAAGGACCACTGACTCCTACTCTGGAAACACCATATATTTT
TRBJ2-1,once,TRBD1,TRBV9,CASSVADRGSYEQFF,TGTGCCAGCAGCGTAGCGGACAGGGGTTCGTATGAGCAGTTCTTC
TRBJ1-3,NA,NA,TRBV19,CASSRLLGGSSGNTIYF,TGTGCCAGTAGTCGGTTGCTGGGGGGAAGCTCTGGAAACACCATATATTTT
TRBJ2-1,NA,TRBD1,TRBV11-2,CASSLDGQGHEQFF,TGTGCCAGCAGCTTAGATGGACAGGGCCATGAGCAGTTCTTC
TRBJ2-7,NA,TRBD1,TRBV2,CASSILGQSYEQYF,TGTGCCAGCAGTATACTGGGACAGTCCTACGAGCAGTACTTC
TRBJ1-1,NA,NA,TRBV2,CASRPDDTEAFF,TGTGCCAGCAGACCGGACGACACTGAAGCTTTCTTT
TRBJ1-1,NA,NA,TRBV27,CASSLPNSPGPNTEAFF,TGTGCCAGCAGTTTACCCAATTCTCCGGGGCCTAACACTGAAGCTTTCTTT
TRBJ1-1,NA,NA,TRBV7-9,CASSLGDDRSTEAFF,TGTGCCAGCAGCTTAGGGGACGATAGAAGCACTGAAGCTTTCTTT
TRBJ2-4,NA,NA,TRBV6-1,CASSDKKAKNIQYF,TGTGCCAGCAGTGACAAGAAAGCCAAAAACATTCAGTACTTC
TRBJ2-1,NA,NA,TRBV7-9,CASSLDGEGGHEQFF,TGTGCCAGCAGCTTAGATGGAGAGGGGGGGCATGAGCAGTTCTTC
TRBJ1-2,NA,TRBD1,TRBV19,CASSSGQGDYGYTF,TGTGCCAGTAGCTCGGGACAGGGGGACTATGGCTACACCTTC
TRBJ1-2,NA,NA,TRBV30,CAWSVRTDYGYTF,TGTGCCTGGAGTGTAAGGACAGACTATGGCTACACCTTC
TRBJ2-7,NA,NA,TRBV7-8,CASSPRTTRTYEQYF,TGTGCCAGCAGCCCTAGGACTACTAGAACCTACGAGCAGTACTTC
TRBJ2-5,NA,TRBD1,TRBV15,CATSRRTGGQETQYF,TGTGCCACCAGCAGACGGACAGGGGGACAAGAGACCCAGTACTTC
TRBJ2-7,NA,TRBD1,TRBV15,CATRGPGQGGEQYF,TGTGCCACCAGGGGCCCGGGACAGGGAGGCGAGCAGTACTTC